Here is one T cell receptor beta chain with its context. The data were obtained in a study of control samples from healthy donors and cancer patients. The germline gives CDR1 MNHEY, CDR2 SVGAGI. The CDR3 runs 14 residues. V lost 6 bases to trimming and J lost 2 bases, with 10 bases between them. Clones were sequenced by immunoSEQ multiplex PCR, and TCRdb holds only the in-frame ones, with some missing. This table holds 90,000 to 150,000 clones, 90% to 95% found once. The material sequenced was blood. The chain carries TRBV6-5 and TRBJ2-2, with D hard to call. This TCR came from a woman aged 18-29 years in good health. For the CDR3, the DNA is TGTGCCAGCAGCCCCGATAGTAACACCGGGGAGCTGTTTTTT. Translating gives CASSPDSNTGELFF.